The sample holds many counts of the clone carrying this TCR beta chain. Its antigen is unidentified. This sample's time point: sample taken at primary tumor resection. The donor population consisted of over 55 patients with untreated, early-stage non-small cell lung cancer. Whole RNA, isolated from tumor, nontumor lung or frozen PBMC, was sequenced without prior sorting. Germline V CDR1 and CDR2: LGHDT, YNNKEL (reference sequence). Between the trimmed V and J ends, which lost 1 base and 0 bases, there was a span of 11 bases. The length of the CDR3 is 16 residues. The data originate from a study of spatial heterogeneity in lung cancer. Study-wide context: A strong correlation was found between TCR transcript counts in tumor regions and a T cell module score derived from matched bulk RNA-seq.

Study-level points and caveats: Expanded alpha and beta TCR counts within tumors tracked tumor mutation counts. Ubiquitous expanded TCR counts tracked ubiquitous nonsynonymous mutations, and regional counts tracked regional ones.

TCRdb passed the 5' RACE reads through MiXCR, listing each CDR3 protein once. The sample contains 11,000 to 15,000 distinct CDR3 sequences, about 4.4% of which appear only once. The sequence was collected from a female donor with early-stage non-small cell lung cancer. The starting material was lung tumor tissue, obtained at surgery. The chain links TRBV3-1 to TRBJ2-3; weak D call: TRBD2 (5 bases). The CDR3 sequence is CASSQVPGTSTDTQYF. As DNA, the CDR3 is TGTGCCAGCAGCCAAGTCCCGGGAACTAGCACAGATACGCAGTATTTT.